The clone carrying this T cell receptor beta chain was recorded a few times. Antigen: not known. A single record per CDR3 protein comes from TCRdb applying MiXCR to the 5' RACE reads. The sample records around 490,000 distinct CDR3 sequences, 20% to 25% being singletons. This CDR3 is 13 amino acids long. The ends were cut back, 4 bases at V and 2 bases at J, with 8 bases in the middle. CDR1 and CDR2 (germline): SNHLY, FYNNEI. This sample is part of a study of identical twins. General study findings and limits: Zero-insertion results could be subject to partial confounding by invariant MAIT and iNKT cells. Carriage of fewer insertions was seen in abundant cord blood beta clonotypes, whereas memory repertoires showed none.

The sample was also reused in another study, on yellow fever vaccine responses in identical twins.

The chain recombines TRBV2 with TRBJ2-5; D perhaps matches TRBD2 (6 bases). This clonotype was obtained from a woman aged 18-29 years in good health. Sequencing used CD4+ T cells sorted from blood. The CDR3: CASSGDLQETQYF. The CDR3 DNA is TGTGCCAGCAGTGGGGACTTACAAGAGACCCAGTACTTC. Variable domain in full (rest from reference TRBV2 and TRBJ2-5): EPEVTQTPSHQVTQMGQEVILRCVPISNHLYFYWYRQILGQKVEFLVSFYNNEISEKSEIFDDQFSVERPDGSNFTLKIRSTKLEDSAMYFCASSGDLQETQYFGPGTRLLVL.